One and the same sample provided the 28 T cell receptor beta chains below, sequenced in a study of post-analysis software for immune sequencing data. Study-level findings and limits: Five or six TRBV segments, TRBV5-6, TRBV5-1 and TRBV20-1 among them, were found more frequent in patients than controls.

No antigen is known for these receptors. Unique-molecular-identifier-tagged TCR beta cDNA libraries were used. TCRdb reprocessed the PCR reads with MiXCR, giving one entry per CDR3 protein. Of about 680,000 distinct CDR3 sequences listed, 55% to 60% were seen once; the top ten hold about 10%. The sequencing input was blood. The receptors here all came from a girl aged 2 to 10 with multiple sclerosis.

The chain recombines TRBV2 with TRBJ2-1; 12 nucleotides line up with TRBD2. The J segment lost 4 bases and the V segment lost 3 bases, leaving 4 bases of the junction unmatched. This CDR3 has 16 amino acids. The germline gives CDR1 SNHLY, CDR2 FYNNEI. The CDR3 is CASSETSGSPYNEQFF. The DNA for the CDR3 is TGTGCCAGCAGTGAGACTAGCGGGAGTCCTTACAATGAGCAGTTCTTC.

This clonotype was detected a few times. This sequence joins TRBV9 and TRBJ2-1; 7 positions match TRBD1. With 4 bases clipped from V and 4 bases from J, the junction kept 8 bases outside the gene matches. The CDR3 loop spans 15 amino acids. CDR1 is SGDLS and CDR2 is YYNGEE in the germline V gene. CDR3 residues: CASSLGSQGYNEQFF. DNA for the CDR3: TGTGCCAGCAGCCTTGGATCACAGGGGTACAATGAGCAGTTCTTC.

This clonotype was observed a few times. The chain uses TRBV7-9 and TRBJ2-1, with TRBD1 as a possible D gene (5 bases). Germline V CDR1 and CDR2: SEHNR, FQNEAQ (reference sequence). This CDR3 is built from 18 residues. Trimming removed 6 bases at V and 0 bases at J, with 21 bases between. The chain's CDR3 is CASSSTRPQGRSYNEQFF. Written as DNA, the CDR3 is TGTGCCAGCAGTTCTACGCGTCCTCAGGGCCGCTCCTACAATGAGCAGTTCTTC. The full variable domain, its missing parts supplied by reference TRBV7-9 and TRBJ2-1, is DTGVSQNPRHKITKRGQNVTFRCDPISEHNRLYWYRQTLGQGPEFLTYFQNEAQLEKSRLLSDRFSAERPKGSFSTLEIQRTEQGDSAMYLCASSSTRPQGRSYNEQFFGPGTRLTVL.

The chain joins TRBV7-6 to TRBJ2-7; a possible D gene is TRBD1 (5 bases). The CDR3 contains 13 residues. Trimming removed 5 bases at V and 5 bases at J, with 13 bases between. Germline V gives CDR1 SGHVS, CDR2 FNYEAQ. The DNA for the CDR3 is TGTGCCAGCAGCAGGGCAGGGATGGACGAGCAGTACTTC. Its protein product is CASSRAGMDEQYF.

The V call is TRBV20-1, the J call TRBJ2-3; 9 positions agree with TRBD1. V dropped 6 bases and J dropped 5; count of bases not matched to a gene: 12. Germline V lookup: CDR1 DFQATT, CDR2 SNEGSKA (reference sequence). The CDR3 runs 15 residues. The CDR3 loop reads CSAPTRQGVIDTQYF. CDR3 DNA: TGCAGTGCGCCAACCCGACAGGGGGTGATAGATACGCAGTATTTT.

In this sample, this clonotype turned up once. The chain joins TRBV2 to TRBJ2-5; 10 bases agree with TRBD2. The V segment lost 6 bases and the J segment 4 bases; nucleotides outside the gene matches: 5. Germline CDR1 is SNHLY and CDR2 is FYNNEI. This CDR3 is built from 14 residues. The CDR3 DNA reads TGTGCCAGCAGGAGCGGGAGGGTGGTAGAGACCCAGTACTTC. Amino acids: CASRSGRVVETQYF.

This clonotype was detected a few times. The CDR3 DNA reads TGTGCCAGCAGCTCCCGGGGTATCGAAGGATATGGCTACACCTTC. Protein product: CASSSRGIEGYGYTF. The rearrangement joins TRBV7-9 to TRBJ1-2; D unclear. The CDR3 is 15 residues long. CDR1 is SEHNR, CDR2 FQNEAQ, per germline (reference sequence). V lost 4 bases and J 5 bases, leaving 17 bases between the germline ends. The full variable domain, its missing parts supplied by reference TRBV7-9 and TRBJ1-2, is DTGVSQNPRHKITKRGQNVTFRCDPISEHNRLYWYRQTLGQGPEFLTYFQNEAQLEKSRLLSDRFSAERPKGSFSTLEIQRTEQGDSAMYLCASSSRGIEGYGYTFGSGTRLTVV.

This clonotype has just one count. This chain uses TRBV20-1 with TRBJ1-1; possibly TRBD1 for D (6 bases). The V gene's germline CDR1 is DFQATT and CDR2 SNEGSKA (reference sequence). This CDR3 has 14 amino acids. Trimming took off 6 bases at V and 6 bases at J, with 20 bases between the two ends. CDR3 in DNA: TGCAGTGCCCCTAGGGACATCCCACTCCCTGAAGCTTTCTTT. This translates into CSAPRDIPLPEAFF.

The chain couples TRBV30 to TRBJ1-5, with D possibly TRBD1 on 5 matching bases. CDR3 length equals 14 residues. Germline loops: CDR1 GTSNPN, CDR2 SVGIG (reference sequence). V was shortened by 3 bases and J by 3 bases, with 12 bases between the two germline ends. CDR3 DNA: TGTGCCTGGAGCACAGGCCCGAACAATCAGCCCCAGCATTTT. Translated: CAWSTGPNNQPQHF.

This CDR3 is CSVELLNTEAFF. CDR3 sequence (DNA): TGCAGCGTTGAGCTACTGAACACTGAAGCTTTCTTT. The rearrangement links TRBV29-1 to TRBJ1-1; D is ambiguous. The ends were cut back, 3 bases at V and 0 bases at J, with 5 bases in the middle. CDR1 SQVTM and CDR2 ANQGSEA come from the germline V gene. This CDR3 has 12 residues. The whole variable domain, remainder taken from reference TRBV29-1 and TRBJ1-1, is SAVISQKPSRDICQRGTSLTIQCQVDSQVTMMFWYRQQPGQSLTLIATANQGSEATYESGFVIDKFPISRPNLTFSTLTVSNMSPEDSSIYLCSVELLNTEAFFGQGTRLTVV.

The CDR3, as DNA: TGTGCCAGCAGCCAAGTCCAACTAGCGGGGGGGCCAAATGAGCAGTTCTTC. It yields the protein CASSQVQLAGGPNEQFF. This rearrangement joins TRBV4-2 to TRBJ2-1; TRBD2 aligns across 13 bases. Germline V CDR1 and CDR2: LGHNA, YNFKEQ. With 1 base clipped from V and 7 bases from J, the junction kept 7 bases outside the gene matches. The CDR3 loop spans 17 amino acids.

A word on this clonotype: The germline gene is not matched at one end of the junction; a read error may be the cause. The chain links TRBV6-1 to TRBJ2-1, with TRBD1 matching 7 bases. Germline V gives CDR1 MNHNS, CDR2 SASEGT. The CDR3 has 13 amino acids. In DNA form, the CDR3 reads TGTGTCAGCAGTGAGTGGGGGACAGATGAGCAGTTCTTC. This codes for CVSSEWGTDEQFF.

The V and J genes are TRBV29-1 and TRBJ2-7, with a possible D match to TRBD2 (7 bases). Germline CDR1 and CDR2: SQVTM and ANQGSEA. The CDR3 is 16 amino acids. Trimming cost V 0 bases and J 8 bases, with 23 bases left between them. CDR3 sequence: CSVEDPGGGTHLKQYF. The CDR3 nucleotides are TGCAGCGTTGAAGATCCGGGGGGCGGGACACACTTGAAGCAGTACTTC.

The rearrangement joins TRBV20-1 to TRBJ2-7, with a weak D call TRBD2 (5 bases). Trimming removed 0 bases from V and 2 bases from J, with 8 bases in between. The CDR3 spans 13 residues. Germline CDR1 and CDR2: DFQATT and SNEGSKA (reference sequence). The CDR3 region has the DNA TGCAGTGCTAGAGATGGAGGCCCCTACGAGCAGTACTTC. Encoded protein: CSARDGGPYEQYF.

The chain carries TRBV24-1 and TRBJ2-1, with D perhaps TRBD1 (6 bases). The tail of the sequence fits TRBJ2-7 better, so the J call may be wrong. This CDR3 spans 15 amino acids. Germline V gene lookup returns CDR1 KGHDR and CDR2 SFDVKD. CDR3 sequence (DNA): TGTGCCACCAGTGATTCAGGGGACCCCTACAATGAGCAGTACTTC. It codes for CATSDSGDPYNEQYF.

The chain combines TRBV5-1 with TRBJ2-6; a weak D match, TRBD1 (8 bases). The V gene's germline CDR1 is SGHRS and CDR2 YFSETQ. The CDR3 runs 17 residues. The V end lost 2 bases, the J end lost 0 bases, and 12 bases lay between the germline ends. Written as DNA, the CDR3 is TGCGCCAGCAGCTTACAGGGGGGGGACTCTGGGGCCAACGTCCTGACTTTC. This gives the protein CASSLQGGDSGANVLTF.

The chain carries TRBV10-3 and TRBJ2-1, with a tentative D call TRBD1 (7 bases). The ends were cut back, 8 bases at V and 2 bases at J, with 16 bases in the middle. This CDR3 comprises 15 residues. CDR1 is ENHRY, CDR2 SYGVKD, per germline. CDR3 DNA sequence: TGTGCCATCTCACCCCCAGGGGGGACCTACAATGAGCAGTTCTTC. This encodes CAISPPGGTYNEQFF.

The chain recombines TRBV20-1 with TRBJ2-7; 10 nucleotides agree with TRBD1. Germline V gene lookup returns CDR1 DFQATT and CDR2 SNEGSKA (reference sequence). There are 12 residues in the CDR3. The ends lost 6 bases at V and 6 bases at J; junction bases unmatched: 5. The DNA for the CDR3 is TGCAGTGCGCGGGACAGGGGTGGCGAGCAGTACTTC. It translates to CSARDRGGEQYF.

The V and J genes are TRBV6-2 or TRBV6-3 and TRBJ2-3, with D maybe TRBD1 (6 bases). CDR1 and CDR2 from the germline V gene are MNHEY and SVGEGT. V lost 5 bases to trimming and J lost 4 bases, with 25 bases between them. CDR3 size: 18 residues. The CDR3 nucleotides are TGTGCCAGCAGTCACTTACCCCTATTGACAGGCTTCCCAGATACGCAGTATTTT. It codes for CASSHLPLLTGFPDTQYF.

The genes are TRBV29-1 and TRBJ1-1; D not resolved. With 0 bases removed from V and 10 bases from J, the gap between germline ends came to 15 bases. Germline V gene data show CDR1 as SQVTM and CDR2 as ANQGSEA. CDR3 size: 13 residues. The CDR3, as DNA: TGCAGCGTTGAAGATCTGGCATTATTTGGAGCTTTCTTT. This translates into CSVEDLALFGAFF. The whole variable domain, remainder taken from reference TRBV29-1 and TRBJ1-1, is SAVISQKPSRDICQRGTSLTIQCQVDSQVTMMFWYRQQPGQSLTLIATANQGSEATYESGFVIDKFPISRPNLTFSTLTVSNMSPEDSSIYLCSVEDLALFGAFFGQGTRLTVV.

The chain couples TRBV12-3 or TRBV12-4 to TRBJ1-4, with D possibly TRBD1 on 5 matching bases. With 3 bases removed from V and 0 bases from J, the gap between germline ends came to 8 bases. The CDR3 runs to 15 residues. The CDR3 coding sequence is TGTGCCAGCAGTTTGATGGGGGCAACTAATGAAAAACTGTTTTTT. It encodes CASSLMGATNEKLFF.

This rearrangement joins TRBV20-1 to TRBJ1-2, with D uncertain. Germline CDR1 reads DFQATT; CDR2 reads SNEGSKA (reference sequence). The CDR3 is made up of 15 amino acids. Trimming cost V 2 bases and J 6 bases, with 19 bases left between them. CDR3 sequence (DNA): TGCAGTGCTAGACTACCCACCGGGAGTAGACATGGCTACACCTTC. It yields the protein CSARLPTGSRHGYTF.

This clonotype has a handful of counts. This chain links TRBV6-2 or TRBV6-3 with TRBJ1-2, with TRBD1 matching over 11 bases. The V segment lost 6 bases and the J segment 4 bases; nucleotides outside the gene matches: 4. The germline V gene encodes CDR1 MNHEY and CDR2 SVGEGT. The CDR3 spans 14 residues. CDR3 residues: CASRRGQGAYGYTF. CDR3 DNA: TGTGCCAGCAGGCGAGGACAGGGGGCCTATGGCTACACCTTC.

V usage is TRBV12-3 or TRBV12-4 and J usage is TRBJ2-7; the match to TRBD2 covers 10 bases. Gene TRBJ2-5 matches the end of the DNA better, so the J call may be wrong. CDR3 length: 14 amino acids. CDR3 loop: CASRRAGGRETQYF. CDR3 in DNA: TGTGCCAGTAGAAGAGCGGGAGGGCGGGAGACCCAGTACTTC.

The chain couples TRBV3-1 to TRBJ2-1; tentatively, D is TRBD1 or TRBD2 (5 bases each). With 6 bases removed from V and 5 bases from J, the gap between germline ends came to 11 bases. CDR1 is LGHDT and CDR2 is YNNKEL in the germline V gene (reference sequence). This CDR3 has 13 residues. The CDR3 DNA reads TGTGCCAGCAGAGGTTTGGGACACAATGAGCAGTTCTTC. It translates to CASRGLGHNEQFF.

The chain combines TRBV4-1 with TRBJ2-5, with no clear D. V lost 4 bases to trimming and J lost 2 bases, with 14 bases between them. This CDR3 is 15 amino acids long. Germline values: CDR1 MGHRA, CDR2 YSYEKL. CDR3 coding DNA: TGCGCCAGCAGCCCTGAAGGACCACAACAAGAGACCCAGTACTTC. As protein: CASSPEGPQQETQYF.

On this clonotype: One end of the junction does not line up with germline, which may come from a read error. The CDR3, as DNA: TGTGTCAGCGGGGCGGGGTCAGACAATCAGCCCCAGCATTTT. It codes for CVSGAGSDNQPQHF. The V and J genes are TRBV6-6 and TRBJ1-5, with TRBD1 as a possible D gene (5 bases). The CDR3 loop spans 14 amino acids. Germline V gene sequence: CDR1 MNHNY, CDR2 SVGAGI (reference sequence).

The chain recombines TRBV3-1 with TRBJ2-7; 13 nucleotides align to TRBD2. The closer fit of TRBJ2-5 to the DNA end suggests the J call may be wrong. In germline, CDR1 is LGHDT, CDR2 YNNKEL (reference sequence). The CDR3 is 18 amino acids. CDR3: CASSPRTSGGEWVETQYF. In DNA, the CDR3 is TGTGCCAGCAGCCCGAGGACTAGCGGGGGCGAGTGGGTGGAGACCCAGTACTTC.